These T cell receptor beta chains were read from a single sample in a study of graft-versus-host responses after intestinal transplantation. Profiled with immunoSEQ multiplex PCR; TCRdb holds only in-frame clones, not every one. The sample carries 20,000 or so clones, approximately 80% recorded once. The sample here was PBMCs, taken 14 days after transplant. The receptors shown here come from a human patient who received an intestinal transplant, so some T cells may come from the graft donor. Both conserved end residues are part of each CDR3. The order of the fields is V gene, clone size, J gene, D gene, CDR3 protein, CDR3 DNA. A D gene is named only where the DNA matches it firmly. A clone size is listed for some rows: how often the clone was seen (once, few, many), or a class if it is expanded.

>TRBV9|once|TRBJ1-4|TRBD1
CASSVGGQPNEKLFF
TGTGCCAGCAGCGTAGGGGGACAGCCAAATGAAAAACTGTTTTTT
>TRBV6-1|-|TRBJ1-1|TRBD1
CASRPQGRGTEAFF
TGTGCCAGCAGACCACAGGGGCGAGGGACTGAAGCTTTCTTT
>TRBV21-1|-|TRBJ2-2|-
CASSDRVEDTGELFF
TGTGCCAGCAGCGACAGGGTGGAGGACACCGGGGAGCTGTTTTTT
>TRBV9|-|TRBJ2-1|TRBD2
CASSTASGGVRYNEQFF
TGTGCCAGCAGCACCGCTAGCGGGGGGGTCCGTTACAATGAGCAGTTCTTC
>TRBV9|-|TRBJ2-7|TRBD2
CASSVDAGGTYEQYF
TGTGCCAGCAGCGTAGATGCGGGAGGAACCTACGAGCAGTACTTC
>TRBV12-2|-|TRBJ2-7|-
CASRPSQVLPYEQYF
TGTGCAAGTCGCCCCTCCCAAGTCTTACCCTACGAGCAGTACTTC
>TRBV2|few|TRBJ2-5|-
CASRTRGSWGTQYF
TGTGCCAGCAGGACTAGGGGGAGTTGGGGGACCCAGTACTTC
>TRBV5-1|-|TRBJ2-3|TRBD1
CASSSGTGTPDTQYF
TGCGCCAGCAGCTCCGGGACAGGGACTCCAGATACGCAGTATTTT
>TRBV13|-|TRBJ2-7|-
CASSSLGRSYEQYF
TGTGCCAGCAGCTCTTTGGGACGCTCCTACGAGCAGTACTTC
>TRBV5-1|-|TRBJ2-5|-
CASSLGRIRGESETQYF
TGCGCCAGCAGCTTGGGACGGATTAGAGGAGAGTCGGAGACCCAGTACTTC
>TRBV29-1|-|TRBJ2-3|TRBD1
CSTDRENTDTQYF
TGCAGTACCGACAGGGAGAACACAGATACGCAGTATTTT
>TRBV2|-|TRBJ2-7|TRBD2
CASSPAGAPSHF
TGTGCCAGCTCCCCAGCGGGGGCCCCTTCCCACTTC
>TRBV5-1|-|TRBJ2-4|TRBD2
CASSLVAGGQFSIQYF
TGCGCCAGCAGCTTGGTGGCGGGGGGGCAGTTTAGCATTCAGTACTTC
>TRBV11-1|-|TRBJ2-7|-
CASSFPGNEQYF
TGTGCCAGCAGCTTCCCAGGGAACGAGCAGTACTTC
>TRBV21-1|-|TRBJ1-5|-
CASIDDQGNQPQHF
TGTGCCAGCATCGACGACCAGGGCAATCAGCCCCAGCATTTT
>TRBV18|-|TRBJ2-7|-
CASSPGQFSYEQYF
TGTGCCAGCTCACCCGGACAGTTCTCCTACGAGCAGTACTTC
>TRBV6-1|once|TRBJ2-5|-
CASRDRQETQYF
TGTGCCAGCAGGGATAGGCAAGAGACCCAGTACTTC
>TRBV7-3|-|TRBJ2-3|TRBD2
CASSLKLAGGKTAPGTDTQYF
TGTGCCAGCAGCTTAAAACTAGCGGGAGGGAAGACCGCCCCGGGCACAGATACGCAGTATTTT
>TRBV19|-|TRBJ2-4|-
CASSIEEPGDIQYF
TGTGCCAGTAGTATTGAGGAACCAGGCGACATTCAGTACTTC
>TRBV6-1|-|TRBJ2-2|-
CASSEGEAGELFF
TGTGCCAGCAGTGAAGGAGAGGCCGGGGAGCTGTTTTTT
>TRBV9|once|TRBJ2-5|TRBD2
CASSVALGLAGGQETQYF
TGTGCCAGCAGCGTAGCTTTAGGACTAGCGGGGGGGCAAGAGACCCAGTACTTC
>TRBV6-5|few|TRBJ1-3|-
CASSFSRVSGNTIYF
TGTGCCAGCAGTTTCTCCAGGGTCTCTGGAAACACCATATATTTT
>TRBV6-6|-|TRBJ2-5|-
CASSPLSSMETQYF
TGTGCCAGCAGTCCCCTATCCTCCATGGAGACCCAGTACTTC
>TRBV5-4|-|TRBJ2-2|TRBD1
CASSFWDRPTGELFF
TGTGCCAGCAGCTTTTGGGACAGGCCCACCGGGGAGCTGTTTTTT
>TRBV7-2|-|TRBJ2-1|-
CASNDMPTGSEQFF
TGTGCCAGCAACGATATGCCTACAGGGAGTGAGCAGTTCTTC
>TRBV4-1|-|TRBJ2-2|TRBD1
CASSGQGVYIGELFF
TGCGCCAGCAGTGGACAGGGGGTTTATATCGGGGAGCTGTTTTTT
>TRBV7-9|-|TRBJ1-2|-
CASSSSIWDSSYGYTF
TGTGCCAGCAGCTCCTCTATATGGGACTCTTCCTATGGCTACACCTTC
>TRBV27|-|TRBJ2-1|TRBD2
CASSLGTSGRREQFF
TGTGCCAGCAGTTTAGGGACTAGCGGGCGGAGGGAGCAGTTCTTC
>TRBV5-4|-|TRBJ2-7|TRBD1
CASSPRDRGYEQYF
TGTGCCAGCAGCCCCCGGGACAGGGGCTACGAGCAGTACTTC
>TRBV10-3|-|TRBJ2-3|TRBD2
CAISVRRAGGTPTDTQYF
TGTGCCATCAGTGTCCGTAGGGCGGGAGGAACCCCCACAGATACGCAGTATTTT
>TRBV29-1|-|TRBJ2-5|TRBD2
CSVVLVAGDQETQYF
TGCAGCGTTGTATTGGTAGCGGGGGACCAAGAGACCCAGTACTTC
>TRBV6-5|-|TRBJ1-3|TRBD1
CASSLGQGGGNTIYF
TGTGCCAGCAGCTTAGGACAGGGGGGAGGAAACACCATATATTTT
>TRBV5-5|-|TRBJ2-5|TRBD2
CASSWGSSGRVEYF
TGTGCCAGCAGCTGGGGTTCTAGCGGGAGGGTTGAATACTTC
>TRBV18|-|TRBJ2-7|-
CASSPRNKVHEQYF
TGTGCCAGCTCACCACGGAATAAGGTCCACGAGCAGTACTTC
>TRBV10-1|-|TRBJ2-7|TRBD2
CASSPTSGYGYEQYF
TGCGCCAGCAGCCCGACTAGCGGGTATGGCTACGAGCAGTACTTC
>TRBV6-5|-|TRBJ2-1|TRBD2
CASSLLAGHNEQFF
TGTGCCAGCAGTTTACTAGCGGGGCACAATGAGCAGTTCTTC
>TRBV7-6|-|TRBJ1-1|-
CASRDDKMPEAFF
TGTGCCAGCAGAGACGACAAAATGCCTGAAGCTTTCTTT
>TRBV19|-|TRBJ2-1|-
CASKVGSSNEQFF
TGTGCCAGTAAAGTAGGCAGCAGCAATGAGCAGTTCTTC